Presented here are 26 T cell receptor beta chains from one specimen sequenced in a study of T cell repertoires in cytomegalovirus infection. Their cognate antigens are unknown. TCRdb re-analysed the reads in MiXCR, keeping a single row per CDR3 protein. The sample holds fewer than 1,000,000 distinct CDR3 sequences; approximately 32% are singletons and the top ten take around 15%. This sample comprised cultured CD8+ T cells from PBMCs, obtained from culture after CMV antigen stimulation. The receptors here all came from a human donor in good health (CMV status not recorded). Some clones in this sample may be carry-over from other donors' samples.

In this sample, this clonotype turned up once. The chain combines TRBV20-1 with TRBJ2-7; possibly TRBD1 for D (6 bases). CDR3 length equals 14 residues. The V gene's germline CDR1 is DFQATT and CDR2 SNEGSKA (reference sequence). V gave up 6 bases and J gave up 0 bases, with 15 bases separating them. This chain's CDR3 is CSATNRERSYEQYF. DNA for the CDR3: TGCAGTGCCACGAACAGGGAACGCTCCTACGAGCAGTACTTC.

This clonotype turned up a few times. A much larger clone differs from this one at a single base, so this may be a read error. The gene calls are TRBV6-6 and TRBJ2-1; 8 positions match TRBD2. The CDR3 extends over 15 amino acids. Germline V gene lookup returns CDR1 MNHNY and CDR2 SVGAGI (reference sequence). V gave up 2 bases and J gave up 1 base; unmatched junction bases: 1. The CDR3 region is CASSYTGGSYNEQFF. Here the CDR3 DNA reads TGTGCCAGCAGTTACACGGGGGGGTCCTACAATGAGCAGTTCTTC.

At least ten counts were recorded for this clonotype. For the CDR3, the DNA is TGTGCCAGCAGCTTATTTTTCAGGGACCACGAGCAGTACGTC. Encoded protein: CASSLFFRDHEQYV. The chain joins TRBV7-8 to TRBJ2-7, with D perhaps being TRBD1 or TRBD2 (5 bases each). Germline lookup yields CDR1 SGHVS and CDR2 FQNEAQ. The CDR3 is 14 amino acids. V lost 2 bases, J lost 5 bases, and 13 bases lay in between.

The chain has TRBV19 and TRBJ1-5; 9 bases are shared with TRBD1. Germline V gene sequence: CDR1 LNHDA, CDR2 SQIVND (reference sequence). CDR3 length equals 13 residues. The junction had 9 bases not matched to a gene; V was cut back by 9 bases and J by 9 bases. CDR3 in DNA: TGTGCCAGGATACAGGGGGCCTTGATGCCCCAGCATTTT. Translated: CARIQGALMPQHF.

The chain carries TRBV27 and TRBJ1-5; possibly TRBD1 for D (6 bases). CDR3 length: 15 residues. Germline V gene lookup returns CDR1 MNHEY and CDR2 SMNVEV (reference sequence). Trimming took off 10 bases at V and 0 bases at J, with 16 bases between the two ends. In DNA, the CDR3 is TGTGCCACCCAGGAAGTCAGGGGTAGCAATCAGCCCCAGCATTTT. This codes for CATQEVRGSNQPQHF.

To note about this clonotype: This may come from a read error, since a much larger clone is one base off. CDR3 sequence reads: CANSYRGLRETQYF. Here the CDR3 DNA reads TGTGCCAACAGCTACAGGGGATTACGAGAGACCCAGTACTTC. The V gene is TRBV7-6, the J gene TRBJ2-5; 7 bases line up with TRBD1. Germline CDR1 reads SGHVS; CDR2 reads FNYEAQ. The CDR3 covers 14 residues.

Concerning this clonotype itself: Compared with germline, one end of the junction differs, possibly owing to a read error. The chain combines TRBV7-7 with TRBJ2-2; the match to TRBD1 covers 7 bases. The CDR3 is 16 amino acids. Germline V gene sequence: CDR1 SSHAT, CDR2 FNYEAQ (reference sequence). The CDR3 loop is CASSDRASSNTGELFF. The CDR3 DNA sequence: TGTGCTAGCAGCGACAGGGCTTCCTCGAACACCGGGGAGCTGTTTTTT.

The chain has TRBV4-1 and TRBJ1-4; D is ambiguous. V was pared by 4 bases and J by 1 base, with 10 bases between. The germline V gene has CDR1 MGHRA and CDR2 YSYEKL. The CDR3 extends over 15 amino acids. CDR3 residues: CASSPHLGTNEKLFF. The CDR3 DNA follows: TGCGCCAGCAGCCCTCACCTCGGAACTAATGAAAAACTGTTTTTT.

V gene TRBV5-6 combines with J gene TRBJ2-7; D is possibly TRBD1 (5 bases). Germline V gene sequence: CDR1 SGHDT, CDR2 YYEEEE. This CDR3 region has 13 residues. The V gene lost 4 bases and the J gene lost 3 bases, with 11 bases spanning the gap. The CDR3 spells CASSDRAIYEQYF. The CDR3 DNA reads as TGTGCCAGCAGCGACAGAGCGATCTACGAGCAGTACTTC.

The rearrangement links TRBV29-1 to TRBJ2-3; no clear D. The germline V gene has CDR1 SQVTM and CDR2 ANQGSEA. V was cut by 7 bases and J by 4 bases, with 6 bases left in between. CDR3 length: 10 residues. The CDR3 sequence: CSAKSDTQYF. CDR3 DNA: TGCAGCGCCAAATCAGATACGCAGTATTTT.

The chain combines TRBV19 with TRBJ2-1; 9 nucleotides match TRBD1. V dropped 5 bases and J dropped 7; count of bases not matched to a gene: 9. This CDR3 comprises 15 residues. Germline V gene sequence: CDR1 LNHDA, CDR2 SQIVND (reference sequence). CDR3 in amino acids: CASSPYSGTGNEQFF. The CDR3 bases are TGTGCCAGTAGTCCGTACTCCGGGACAGGGAATGAGCAGTTCTTC.

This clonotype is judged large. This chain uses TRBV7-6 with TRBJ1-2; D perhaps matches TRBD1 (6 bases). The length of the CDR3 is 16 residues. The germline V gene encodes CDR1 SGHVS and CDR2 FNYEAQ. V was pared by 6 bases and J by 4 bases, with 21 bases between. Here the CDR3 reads CASSSSPRGSIYGYTF. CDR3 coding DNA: TGTGCCAGCAGTTCTAGCCCAAGGGGGTCAATCTATGGCTACACCTTC.

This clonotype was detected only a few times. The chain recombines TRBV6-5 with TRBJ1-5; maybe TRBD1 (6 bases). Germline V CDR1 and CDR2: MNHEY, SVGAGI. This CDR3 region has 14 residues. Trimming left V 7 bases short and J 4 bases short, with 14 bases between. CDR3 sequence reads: CASKISGTNQPQHF. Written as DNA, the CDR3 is TGTGCCAGCAAGATATCAGGGACAAATCAGCCCCAGCATTTT.

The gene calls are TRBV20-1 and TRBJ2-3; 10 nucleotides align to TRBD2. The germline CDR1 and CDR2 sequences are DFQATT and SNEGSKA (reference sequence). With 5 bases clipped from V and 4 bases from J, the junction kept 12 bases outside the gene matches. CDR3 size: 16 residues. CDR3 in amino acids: CSAGYILAGDADTQYF. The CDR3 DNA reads TGCAGTGCTGGGTACATCCTAGCGGGGGACGCAGATACGCAGTATTTT.

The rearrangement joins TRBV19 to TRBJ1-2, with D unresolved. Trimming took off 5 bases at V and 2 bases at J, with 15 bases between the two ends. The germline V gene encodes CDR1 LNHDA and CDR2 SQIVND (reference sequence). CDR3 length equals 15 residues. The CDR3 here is CASSPSRTGNYGYTF. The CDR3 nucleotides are TGTGCCAGTAGTCCCTCGCGGACCGGGAACTATGGCTACACCTTC.

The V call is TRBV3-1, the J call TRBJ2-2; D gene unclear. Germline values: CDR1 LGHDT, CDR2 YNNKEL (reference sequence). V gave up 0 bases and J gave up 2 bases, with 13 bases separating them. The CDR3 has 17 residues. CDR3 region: CASSQDRSYQNTGELFF. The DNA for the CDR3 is TGTGCCAGCAGCCAAGATCGAAGCTATCAAAACACCGGGGAGCTGTTTTTT.

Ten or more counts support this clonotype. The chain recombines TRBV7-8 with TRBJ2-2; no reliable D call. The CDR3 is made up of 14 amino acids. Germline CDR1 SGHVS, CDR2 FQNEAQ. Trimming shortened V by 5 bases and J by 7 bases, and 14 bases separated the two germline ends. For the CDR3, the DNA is TGTGCCAGCAGCCCAGGAAAGGGCGGCGGGGAGCTGTTTTTT. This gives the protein CASSPGKGGGELFF.

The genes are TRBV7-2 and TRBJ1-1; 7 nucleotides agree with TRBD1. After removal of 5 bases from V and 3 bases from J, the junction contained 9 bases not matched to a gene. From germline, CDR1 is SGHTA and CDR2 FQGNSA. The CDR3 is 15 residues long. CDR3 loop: CASSTLTGKDTEAFF. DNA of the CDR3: TGTGCCAGCAGCACCCTGACAGGGAAGGACACTGAAGCTTTCTTT.

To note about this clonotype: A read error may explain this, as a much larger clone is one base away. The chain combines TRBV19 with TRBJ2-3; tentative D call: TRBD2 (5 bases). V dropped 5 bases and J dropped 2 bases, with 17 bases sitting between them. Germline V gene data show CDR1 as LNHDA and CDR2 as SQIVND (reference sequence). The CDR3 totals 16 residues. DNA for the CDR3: TGTGCCAGTAGTTCCATTGGACTCCTTAACACAGATACGCAGTATTTT. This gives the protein CASSSIGLLNTDTQYF.

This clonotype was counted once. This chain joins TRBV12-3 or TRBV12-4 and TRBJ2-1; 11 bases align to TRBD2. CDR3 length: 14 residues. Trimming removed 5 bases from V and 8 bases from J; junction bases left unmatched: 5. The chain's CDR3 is CASSNGLAGYEQFF. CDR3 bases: TGTGCCAGCAGTAATGGACTAGCGGGCTATGAGCAGTTCTTC.

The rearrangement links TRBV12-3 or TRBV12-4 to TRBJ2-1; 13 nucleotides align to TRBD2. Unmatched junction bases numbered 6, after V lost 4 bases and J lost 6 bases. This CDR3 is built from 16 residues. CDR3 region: CASSSTSGGGRNEQFF. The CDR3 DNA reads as TGTGCCAGCAGTTCAACTAGCGGGGGGGGTCGCAATGAGCAGTTCTTC.

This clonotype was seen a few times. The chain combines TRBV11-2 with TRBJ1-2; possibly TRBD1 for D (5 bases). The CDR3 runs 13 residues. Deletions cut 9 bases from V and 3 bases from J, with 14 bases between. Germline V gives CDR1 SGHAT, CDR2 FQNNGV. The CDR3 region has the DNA TGTGCCAGGACCCGGGGCAGGGACTATGGCTACACCTTC. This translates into CARTRGRDYGYTF.

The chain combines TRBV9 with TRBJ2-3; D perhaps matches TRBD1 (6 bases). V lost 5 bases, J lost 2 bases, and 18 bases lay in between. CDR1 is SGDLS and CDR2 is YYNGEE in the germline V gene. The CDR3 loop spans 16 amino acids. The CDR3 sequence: CASSSTGPIDTDTQYF. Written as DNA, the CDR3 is TGTGCCAGCAGTTCGACAGGACCCATTGACACAGATACGCAGTATTTT.

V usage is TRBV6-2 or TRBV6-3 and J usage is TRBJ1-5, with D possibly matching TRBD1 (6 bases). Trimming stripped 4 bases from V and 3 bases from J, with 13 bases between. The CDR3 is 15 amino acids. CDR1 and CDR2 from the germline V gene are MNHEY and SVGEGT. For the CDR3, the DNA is TGTGCCAGCAGTTTTCCAGGACAGCTCAATCAGCCCCAGCATTTT. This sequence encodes CASSFPGQLNQPQHF.

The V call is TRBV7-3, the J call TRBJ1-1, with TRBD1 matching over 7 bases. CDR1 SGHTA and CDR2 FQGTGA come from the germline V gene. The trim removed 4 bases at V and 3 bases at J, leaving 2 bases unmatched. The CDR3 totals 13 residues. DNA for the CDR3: TGTGCCAGCAGCTATCAGGGGGACACTGAAGCTTTCTTT. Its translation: CASSYQGDTEAFF.

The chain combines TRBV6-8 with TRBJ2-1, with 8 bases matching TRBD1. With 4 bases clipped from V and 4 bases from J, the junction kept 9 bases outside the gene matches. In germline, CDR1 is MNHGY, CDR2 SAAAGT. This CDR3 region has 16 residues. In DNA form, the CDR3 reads TGTGCCAGCAGTTTCGGGGCGGGACAGGTGTACAATGAGCAGTTCTTC. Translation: CASSFGAGQVYNEQFF.